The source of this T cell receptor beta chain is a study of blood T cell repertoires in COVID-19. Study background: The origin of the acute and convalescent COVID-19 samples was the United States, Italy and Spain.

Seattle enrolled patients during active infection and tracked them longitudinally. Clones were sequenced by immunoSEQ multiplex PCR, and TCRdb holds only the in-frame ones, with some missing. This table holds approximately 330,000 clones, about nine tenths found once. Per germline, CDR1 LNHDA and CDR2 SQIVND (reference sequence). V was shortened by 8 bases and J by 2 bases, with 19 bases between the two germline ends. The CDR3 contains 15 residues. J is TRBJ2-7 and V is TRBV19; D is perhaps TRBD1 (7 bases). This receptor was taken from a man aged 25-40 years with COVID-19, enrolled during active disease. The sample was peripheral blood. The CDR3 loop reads CASAAADRTTYEQYF. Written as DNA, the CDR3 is TGTGCCAGTGCCGCAGCGGACAGGACTACCTACGAGCAGTACTTC.